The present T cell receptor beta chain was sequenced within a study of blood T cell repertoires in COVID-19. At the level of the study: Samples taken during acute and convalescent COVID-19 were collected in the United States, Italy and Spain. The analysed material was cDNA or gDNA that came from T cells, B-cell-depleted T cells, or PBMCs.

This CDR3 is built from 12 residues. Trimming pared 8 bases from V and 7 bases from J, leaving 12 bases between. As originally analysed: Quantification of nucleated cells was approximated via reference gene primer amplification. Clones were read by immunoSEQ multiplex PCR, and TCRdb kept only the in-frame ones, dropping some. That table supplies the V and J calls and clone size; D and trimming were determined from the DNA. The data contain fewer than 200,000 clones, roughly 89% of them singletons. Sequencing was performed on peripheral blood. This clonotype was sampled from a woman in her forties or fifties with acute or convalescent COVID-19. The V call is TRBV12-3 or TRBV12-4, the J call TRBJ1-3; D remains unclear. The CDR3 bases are TGTGCCAGCGTGAAAAACGAGAACACCATATATTTT. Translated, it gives CASVKNENTIYF.